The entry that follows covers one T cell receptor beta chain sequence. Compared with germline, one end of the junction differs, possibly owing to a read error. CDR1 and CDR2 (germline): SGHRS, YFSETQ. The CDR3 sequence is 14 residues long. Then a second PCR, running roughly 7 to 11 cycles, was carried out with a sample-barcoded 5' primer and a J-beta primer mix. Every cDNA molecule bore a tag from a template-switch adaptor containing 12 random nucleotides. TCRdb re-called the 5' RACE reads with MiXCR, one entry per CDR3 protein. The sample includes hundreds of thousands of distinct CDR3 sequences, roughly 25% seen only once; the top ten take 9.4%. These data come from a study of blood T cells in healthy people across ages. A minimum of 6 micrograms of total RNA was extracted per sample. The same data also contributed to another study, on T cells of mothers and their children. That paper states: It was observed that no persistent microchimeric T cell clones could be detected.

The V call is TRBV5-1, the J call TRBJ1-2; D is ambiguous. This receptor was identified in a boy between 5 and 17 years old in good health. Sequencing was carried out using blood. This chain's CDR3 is CASSPHPGEYGHTF. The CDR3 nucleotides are TGCGCCAGCAGCCCGCACCCGGGTGAATATGGCCACACCTTC.